Described below is a single T cell receptor beta chain sequence and its context. This specimen belongs to a study of blood T cell repertoires in COVID-19. Overall study context: COVID-19 samples collected from the United States, Italy and Spain covered acute and convalescent phases.

The V end lost 11 bases, the J end lost 5 bases, and 12 bases lay between the germline ends. There are 12 residues in the CDR3. The germline gives CDR1 SGHAT, CDR2 FQNNGV. Method: immunoSEQ multiplex PCR; TCRdb's copy keeps in-frame clones and lacks some. The sample lists around 200,000 clones, around 83% occurring once. The chain links TRBV11-2 to TRBJ2-2, with D possibly being TRBD1 (6 bases). Sequencing was done on a sample of peripheral blood. This TCR was sampled from a middle-aged woman with acute or convalescent COVID-19. Written as DNA, the CDR3 is TGTGCCGTTAAAACAGGGACCGGGGAGCTGTTTTTT. This gives the protein CAVKTGTGELFF.